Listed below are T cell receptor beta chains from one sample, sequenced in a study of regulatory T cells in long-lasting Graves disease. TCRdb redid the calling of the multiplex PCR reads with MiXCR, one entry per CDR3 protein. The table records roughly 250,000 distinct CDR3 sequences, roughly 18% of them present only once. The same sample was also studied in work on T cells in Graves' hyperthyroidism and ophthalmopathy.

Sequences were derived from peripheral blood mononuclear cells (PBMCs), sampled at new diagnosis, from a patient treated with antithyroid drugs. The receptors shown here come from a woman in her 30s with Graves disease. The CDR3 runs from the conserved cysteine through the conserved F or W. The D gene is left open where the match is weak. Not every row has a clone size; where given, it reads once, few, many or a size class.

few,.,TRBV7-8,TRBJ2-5,TGTGCCAGCAGCTTAAGAGAGGCTCATATTCCCGAGACCCAGTACTTC,CASSLREAHIPETQYF
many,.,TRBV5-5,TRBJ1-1,TGTGCCAGCAGCTTGGGTTTACAGGGTCTGAACACTGAAGCTTTCTTT,CASSLGLQGLNTEAFF
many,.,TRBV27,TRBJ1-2,TGTGCCAGCAGTGCCCTAGGAGGAGACTATGGCTACACCTTC,CASSALGGDYGYTF
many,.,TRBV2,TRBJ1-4,TGTGCCAGCAGTGAACGGGGGGTTAGTGAAAAACTGTTTTTT,CASSERGVSEKLFF
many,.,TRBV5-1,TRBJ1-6,TGCGCCAGCAGCTTGGACAGGGTACAATCACCCCTCCACTTT,CASSLDRVQSPLHF
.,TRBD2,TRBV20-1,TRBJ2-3,TGCAGTGCTAGAGTTTACCTAGCGGGGGGGCTAACAGATACGCAGTATTTT,CSARVYLAGGLTDTQYF
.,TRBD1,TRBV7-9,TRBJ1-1,TGTGCCAGCAGCTTAGCCGGGACAGGGTCGATTAGAGCTTTCTTT,CASSLAGTGSIRAFF
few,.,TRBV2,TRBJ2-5,TGTGCCAGCGGGAAAGGGTTCCAAGAGACCCAGTACTTC,CASGKGFQETQYF
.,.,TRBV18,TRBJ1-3,TGTGCCAGCTCACGAGAGCTGCTCTCTGGAAACACCGTATATTTT,CASSRELLSGNTVYF
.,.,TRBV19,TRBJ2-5,TGTGCCAGTAGTATAGATGGGCAGGGGAGGGAGACCCAGTACTTC,CASSIDGQGRETQYF
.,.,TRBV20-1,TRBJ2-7,TGCAGTGTTAAGGGCCTCTCCGGCGAGCAGTACTTC,CSVKGLSGEQYF
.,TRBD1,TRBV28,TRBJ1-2,TGTGCCAGCAGGATAAACACCGGGACAGGGGGCGATGGCTACACCTTC,CASRINTGTGGDGYTF
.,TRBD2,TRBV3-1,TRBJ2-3,TGTGCCAGCAGCCAAGCGCTAGCGGGAGCCACAGATACGCAGTATTTT,CASSQALAGATDTQYF
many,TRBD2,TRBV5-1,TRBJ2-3,TGTGCCAGCAGCTTGGGGACTAGCGGGGGGGCTATGGGCACAGATACGCAGTATTTT,CASSLGTSGGAMGTDTQYF
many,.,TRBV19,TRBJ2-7,TGTGCCAGTAGTATAGGGCCCAACTCCTACGAGCAGTACTTC,CASSIGPNSYEQYF
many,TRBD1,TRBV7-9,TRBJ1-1,TGTGCCAGCAGCACCCAACAGGGGTGGGCTGAAGCTTTCTTT,CASSTQQGWAEAFF
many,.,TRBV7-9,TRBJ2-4,TGTGCCAGCAGTAAAGTTGTTGCCAAAAACATTCAGTACTTC,CASSKVVAKNIQYF
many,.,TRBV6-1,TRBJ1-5,TGTGCCAGCAGGGGGGCAGGGGTAAATCAGCCCCAGCATTTT,CASRGAGVNQPQHF
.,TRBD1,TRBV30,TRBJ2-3,TGTGCCCAGGACAGGGGGTATGGCACAGATACGCAGTATTTT,CAQDRGYGTDTQYF
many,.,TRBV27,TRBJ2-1,TGTGCCAGCAGTCCCGGACAGTCCGGGGGCTCCTACAATGAGCAGTTCTTC,CASSPGQSGGSYNEQFF
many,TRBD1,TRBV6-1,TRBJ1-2,TGTGCCAGCAGTGCAACTGGACAGGGGGCGTATGGCTACACCTTC,CASSATGQGAYGYTF
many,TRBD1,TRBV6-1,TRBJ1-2,TGTGCCAGCAGAGGACAGGGGGCGAACTATGGCTACACCTTC,CASRGQGANYGYTF
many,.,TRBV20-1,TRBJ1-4,TGCAGTGCTAGATGGGCAGCTAGTAATGAAAAACTGTTTTTT,CSARWAASNEKLFF
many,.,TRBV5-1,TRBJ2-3,TGCGCCAGCAGCGCCCTGGGCGGGCTAACGAGCACAGATACGCAGTATTTT,CASSALGGLTSTDTQYF
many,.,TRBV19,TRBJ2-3,TGTGCCAGTAGTCGACAGGTTTGGGCAGATACGCAGTATTTT,CASSRQVWADTQYF
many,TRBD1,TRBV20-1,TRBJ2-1,TGCAGTGCTAGACCCCGCAGGGGGAATGAGCAGTTCTTC,CSARPRRGNEQFF
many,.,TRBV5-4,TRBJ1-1,TGTGCCAGCATGGTACAGGGAGGGACTGAAGCTTTCTTT,CASMVQGGTEAFF
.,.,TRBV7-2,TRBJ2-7,TGTGCCAGCAGCGTTCTCGAGGCAAGCTACGAGCAGTACTTC,CASSVLEASYEQYF
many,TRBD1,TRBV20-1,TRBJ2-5,TGCAGTGCTGACCGCCAGGGGGCTCAAGAGACCCAGTACTTC,CSADRQGAQETQYF
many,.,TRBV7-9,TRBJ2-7,TGTGCCAGCAGCTTAGCGGAGTGGTCCTACGAGCAGTACTTC,CASSLAEWSYEQYF
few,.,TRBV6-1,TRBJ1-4,TGTGCCAGCAGCCAAAGACCGAATGAAAAACTGTTTTTT,CASSQRPNEKLFF
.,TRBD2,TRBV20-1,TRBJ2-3,TGCAGTGCTAGGTCAAGAGGCGGGGGGGTCACAGATACGCAGTATTTT,CSARSRGGGVTDTQYF
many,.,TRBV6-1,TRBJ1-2,TGTGCCAGCACCCTGGACCCAAACTATGGCTACACCTTC,CASTLDPNYGYTF
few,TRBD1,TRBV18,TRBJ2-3,TGTGCCAGCTCACGTAACACCGGGACAGGTGGGGAGGATACGCAGTATTTT,CASSRNTGTGGEDTQYF
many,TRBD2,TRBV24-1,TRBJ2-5,TGTGCCACCAGTGATGCCGGGACTAGCGGTGCTACCCAGTACTTC,CATSDAGTSGATQYF
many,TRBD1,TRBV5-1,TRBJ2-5,TGCGCCAGCAGCGCGACAGGGGGTTCTTTCCAAGAGACCCAGTACTTC,CASSATGGSFQETQYF
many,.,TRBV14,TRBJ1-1,TGTGCCAGCAGCCCCGGGGATTCAGCTTTCTTT,CASSPGDSAFF
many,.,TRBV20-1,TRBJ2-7,TGCAGTGCTAGGACCAGGCAATACGAGCAGTACTTC,CSARTRQYEQYF
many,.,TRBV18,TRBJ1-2,TGTGCCAGCTCACCGAACCCGGACAGCAATGGCTACACCTTC,CASSPNPDSNGYTF
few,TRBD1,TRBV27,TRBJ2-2,TGTGCCAGCAGCTCTCAGGGGGCGGCCCAGAACACCGGGGAGCTGTTTTTT,CASSSQGAAQNTGELFF
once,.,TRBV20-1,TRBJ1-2,TGCAGTGCTAGAGATCTGGGGGAATATGGCTACACCTTC,CSARDLGEYGYTF
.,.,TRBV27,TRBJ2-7,TGTGCCAGCAGTTTATCGGCAGGAGCGATCTTTTACGAGCAGTACTTC,CASSLSAGAIFYEQYF
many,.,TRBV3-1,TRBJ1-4,TGTGCCAGCAGCCAAGAGACAGGCCTAAATGAAAAACTGTTTTTT,CASSQETGLNEKLFF
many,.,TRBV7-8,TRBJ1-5,TGTGCCAGTCGACAAGGACGCGGCAATCAGCCCCAGCATTTT,CASRQGRGNQPQHF